In its sample, the clone carrying this T cell receptor beta chain was seen once. Its antigen is currently unknown. The sample originates from a study of shared clonotypes between healthy human individuals. The CDR3 extends over 13 amino acids. The germline V gene has CDR1 SGHTA and CDR2 FQGNSA. With 4 bases removed from V and 5 bases from J, the gap between germline ends came to 11 bases. The authors distributed each subset's genomic DNA evenly over several immunoSEQ plates. The data were produced by immunoSEQ multiplex PCR, yet TCRdb's version contains in-frame clones alone and is incomplete. The table shows 2 million to 2.5 million clones, with just over 90% occurring only once. General study results and limits: Clonotypes shared by all four sorted-subset donors had higher generation probabilities than non-shared clonotypes.

This receptor was obtained from a man younger than 30 in good health. Some clones in this sample may be carry-over from other donors' samples. The material sequenced was naive CD4+ T cells from PBMCs. Subset reported: CD45RA+ positively selected. J is TRBJ1-1 and V is TRBV7-2; D ambiguous. The CDR3: CASSSHGTTEAFF. The DNA for the CDR3 is TGTGCCAGCAGCTCCCACGGAACGACTGAAGCTTTCTTT.